Shown below are 15 T cell receptor beta chains from a single sample sequenced in a study of shared clonotypes between healthy human individuals. TCRdb's table, derived via immunoSEQ multiplex PCR, lists solely in-frame clones and lacks some. The table records some 2.1 million clones, 85% to 95% of them present only once. Sequenced: naive CD4+ T cells sorted from blood. The sample's subset: CD45RA+ positively selected. The receptors stem from a man younger than 35 in good health.

This chain connects TRBV7-2 to TRBJ2-1, with D unresolved. The CDR3 extends over 15 amino acids. Trimming left V 3 bases short and J 5 bases short, with 14 bases between. Germline V gene data show CDR1 as SGHTA and CDR2 as FQGNSA. The CDR3 nucleotides are TGTGCCAGCAGCTTCCCCAGGACCCTCAACAATGAGCAGTTCTTC. This codes for CASSFPRTLNNEQFF.

The chain recombines TRBV13 with TRBJ1-4; D uncertain. This CDR3 is built from 15 residues. Germline CDR1 reads PRHDT; CDR2 reads FYEKMQ (reference sequence). Trimming removed 2 bases at V and 3 bases at J, with 10 bases between. The CDR3 spells CASSLSAGANEKLFF. DNA for the CDR3: TGTGCCAGCAGCTTATCGGCCGGAGCTAATGAAAAACTGTTTTTT.

The J gene is TRBJ1-5, the V gene TRBV19; 8 positions match TRBD1. The trim removed 6 bases at V and 5 bases at J, leaving 3 bases unmatched. This CDR3 comprises 13 residues. Germline-derived CDR1 and CDR2 are LNHDA and SQIVND (reference sequence). CDR3 sequence (DNA): TGTGCCAGTAGGACAGGGGAGTATCAGCCCCAGCATTTT. Translation: CASRTGEYQPQHF.

The chain recombines TRBV9 with TRBJ2-5, with D tentatively TRBD2 (6 bases). Germline V CDR1 and CDR2: SGDLS, YYNGEE. The CDR3 has 16 residues. V lost 0 bases, J lost 4 bases, and 16 bases lay in between. The CDR3 spells CASSVGGDPGRETQYF. The DNA for the CDR3 is TGTGCCAGCAGCGTAGGGGGGGACCCCGGTCGAGAGACCCAGTACTTC.

J is TRBJ2-1 and V is TRBV6-1; D is perhaps TRBD1 (6 bases). The CDR3 has 12 amino acids. Trimming took off 4 bases at V and 8 bases at J, with 9 bases between the two ends. Germline loops: CDR1 MNHNS, CDR2 SASEGT. CDR3: CASSVQGDEQFF. CDR3 nucleotide sequence: TGTGCCAGCAGTGTACAGGGCGATGAGCAGTTCTTC.

Comments on this clone: Other DNA sequences in this sample translate to the same CDR3. The V and J genes are TRBV29-1 and TRBJ1-1; 9 bases match TRBD1. Germline-derived CDR1 and CDR2 are SQVTM and ANQGSEA. V shed 4 bases, J shed 2 bases, and the junction held 2 bases outside the gene matches. The CDR3 loop spans 13 amino acids. In DNA, the CDR3 is TGCAGCGTTGTAACAGGGGGCAACACTGAAGCTTTCTTT. It specifies CSVVTGGNTEAFF.

This chain joins TRBV30 and TRBJ2-3; D uncertain. The V gene lost 0 bases and the J gene lost 4 bases, with 8 bases spanning the gap. Germline V gene sequence: CDR1 GTSNPN, CDR2 SVGIG (reference sequence). The CDR3 has 13 amino acids. The CDR3 here is CAWSVAVSDTQYF. DNA for the CDR3: TGTGCCTGGAGTGTGGCAGTATCAGATACGCAGTATTTT.

J is TRBJ2-7 and V is TRBV28; 7 bases agree with TRBD1. The CDR3 is 17 amino acids. V shed 3 bases, J shed 2 bases, and the junction held 13 bases outside the gene matches. Germline V CDR1 and CDR2: MDHEN, SYDVKM. Written as DNA, the CDR3 is TGTGCCAGCAGTTTCGAGTTTGGACAGGTGGCGACCTACGAGCAGTACTTC. Its protein is CASSFEFGQVATYEQYF.

J is TRBJ2-7 and V is TRBV27; TRBD1 matches at 12 bases. Trimming took 6 bases from V and 4 from J; bases not matched to a gene: 7. From germline, CDR1 is MNHEY and CDR2 SMNVEV (reference sequence). This CDR3 has 15 amino acids. The CDR3 region is CASSHGDRGLYEQYF. The DNA for the CDR3 is TGTGCCAGCAGCCATGGGGACAGGGGGCTTTACGAGCAGTACTTC.

The chain employs TRBV4-1 and TRBJ2-7, with TRBD1 matching 7 bases. Trimming cost V 0 bases and J 1 base; bases outside gene matches: 6. The CDR3 spans 16 residues. In germline, CDR1 is MGHRA, CDR2 YSYEKL. The CDR3 bases are TGCGCCAGCAGCCAAGATGAGGGGGCGCTTTCCTACGAGCAGTACTTC. It codes for CASSQDEGALSYEQYF.

The CDR3: CASSLVAGQNPNYGYTF. The CDR3 DNA is TGTGCCAGCAGTTTAGTGGCAGGTCAGAATCCTAACTATGGCTACACCTTC. This chain connects TRBV28 to TRBJ1-2; no reliable D call. This CDR3 comprises 17 residues. CDR1 and CDR2 (germline): MDHEN, SYDVKM. The V end lost 2 bases, the J end lost 0 bases, and 16 bases lay between the germline ends.

In this sample, this clone turned up many times. This rearrangement joins TRBV29-1 to TRBJ2-1, with 12 bases lining up with TRBD2. The germline V gene has CDR1 SQVTM and CDR2 ANQGSEA. Germline trimming cut 7 bases from V and 9 bases from J; bases unmatched to any gene: 10. This CDR3 comprises 14 residues. The CDR3 nucleotides read TGCAGCGCTGTACCGACTAGCGGGAGTGGTGAGCAGTTCTTC. This encodes CSAVPTSGSGEQFF.

The genes are TRBV9 and TRBJ2-3, with 9 nucleotides matching TRBD2. From germline, CDR1 is SGDLS and CDR2 YYNGEE. The CDR3 extends over 15 amino acids. Trimming cost V 3 bases and J 6 bases; bases outside gene matches: 8. The CDR3 sequence: CASSDGGGALDTQYF. The CDR3 nucleotides are TGTGCCAGCAGCGACGGCGGGGGGGCCTTGGATACGCAGTATTTT.

This chain joins TRBV10-1 and TRBJ2-2, with unresolved D. Trimming stripped 2 bases from V and 7 bases from J, with 11 bases between. The germline V gene encodes CDR1 WNHNN and CDR2 SYGVQD (reference sequence). The CDR3 length is 14 residues. This chain's CDR3 is CASSEALGGGELFF. The DNA for the CDR3 is TGCGCCAGCAGTGAGGCCTTGGGCGGCGGGGAGCTGTTTTTT.

V gene TRBV27 combines with J gene TRBJ2-5, with a tentative D call TRBD1 (6 bases). V shed 6 bases and J shed 7 bases, with 15 bases lying between them. The germline CDR1 and CDR2 sequences are MNHEY and SMNVEV (reference sequence). The CDR3 has 13 residues. CDR3 bases: TGTGCCAGCAGCTGGGGACAATCCGGGACCCAGTACTTC. Its translation: CASSWGQSGTQYF.